This entry lists 18 T cell receptor beta chains sequenced from one sample in a study of blood T cell repertoires in COVID-19. Repertoires were generated with immunoSEQ multiplex PCR, while TCRdb's copy carries only in-frame clones and drops some. This sample has some 220,000 clones, with 84% found just once. Material: peripheral blood. The receptors derive from a young woman who had recovered from COVID-19.

The chain has TRBV4-1 and TRBJ2-2, with 9 bases identical to TRBD1. V gave up 8 bases and J gave up 7 bases; unmatched junction bases: 5. This CDR3 comprises 13 residues. Germline assignment: CDR1 MGHRA and CDR2 YSYEKL. CDR3: CASRTGGNGELFF. DNA of the CDR3: TGCGCCAGCCGAACAGGGGGCAACGGGGAGCTGTTTTTT.

V usage is TRBV10-2 and J usage is TRBJ2-2; TRBD2 might be the D (6 bases). Germline assignment: CDR1 WSHSY and CDR2 SAAADI. This CDR3 is built from 15 residues. V was pared by 6 bases and J by 4 bases, with 15 bases between. This CDR3 is CASRGDLYFTGELFF. The CDR3 coding sequence is TGCGCCAGCAGAGGGGACTTGTACTTCACCGGGGAGCTGTTTTTT.

The V and J genes are TRBV30 and TRBJ1-5; the D is unclear. This CDR3 has 15 residues. Germline loops: CDR1 GTSNPN, CDR2 SVGIG (reference sequence). Trimming pared 3 bases from V and 3 bases from J, leaving 15 bases between. CDR3 sequence reads: CAWSPLWAFNQPQHF. The CDR3 DNA is TGTGCCTGGAGCCCCCTATGGGCGTTCAATCAGCCCCAGCATTTT.

V is TRBV11-2 and J is TRBJ1-2, with TRBD1 matching over 10 bases. The CDR3 is 17 residues long. The junction had 14 bases not matched to a gene; V was cut back by 2 bases and J by 8 bases. Per the germline V gene, CDR1 is SGHAT and CDR2 is FQNNGV. CDR3 bases: TGTGCCAGCAGCTTAACCCCGGGGACAGGGGCCCAAGAGGGCTACACCTTC. Translated, it gives CASSLTPGTGAQEGYTF.

This clone showed up just once. The chain carries TRBV24-1 and TRBJ2-5; 10 bases match TRBD2. The CDR3 consists of 15 residues. Germline-derived CDR1 and CDR2 are KGHDR and SFDVKD. V lost 10 bases and J lost 5; bases outside the gene matches: 12. This CDR3 reads CATGEAGGAQETQYF. In DNA, the CDR3 is TGTGCCACAGGGGAAGCGGGGGGGGCGCAGGAGACCCAGTACTTC.

The chain combines TRBV28 with TRBJ2-7, with D tentatively TRBD1 (6 bases). CDR3 size: 16 residues. Trimming stripped 5 bases from V and 0 bases from J, with 17 bases between. In germline, CDR1 is MDHEN, CDR2 SYDVKM. The CDR3 loop reads CASSPVAGAVSYEQYF. For the CDR3, the DNA is TGTGCCAGCAGTCCCGTGGCAGGGGCGGTCTCCTACGAGCAGTACTTC.

This chain links TRBV19 with TRBJ1-1, with D perhaps TRBD1 (5 bases). This CDR3 comprises 13 residues. The V gene lost 6 bases and the J gene lost 1 base, with 9 bases spanning the gap. Germline V gene sequence: CDR1 LNHDA, CDR2 SQIVND (reference sequence). The CDR3: CASRPDRNTEAFF. The CDR3 DNA follows: TGTGCCAGTAGGCCAGACAGGAACACTGAAGCTTTCTTT.

This clone appeared a single time. The same CDR3 also results from other DNA sequences found in this sample. The V call is TRBV6-5, the J call TRBJ1-2, with D possibly TRBD1 on 5 matching bases. The CDR3 spans 13 residues. The germline gives CDR1 MNHEY, CDR2 SVGAGI. V lost 6 bases, J lost 4 bases, and 12 bases lay in between. The CDR3 DNA is TGTGCCAGCAGCCTTACAGGTGGCTATGGCTACACCTTC. This sequence encodes CASSLTGGYGYTF.

The chain carries TRBV18 and TRBJ1-5; TRBD1 is a possible D gene (6 bases). Germline lookup yields CDR1 KGHSH and CDR2 LQKENI. Trimming left V 6 bases short and J 7 bases short, with 10 bases between. CDR3 length: 12 amino acids. CDR3 in DNA: TGTGCCAGCTCCCAGGGGTCCCAGCCCCAGCATTTT. Its protein is CASSQGSQPQHF.

This chain uses TRBV7-2 with TRBJ2-7, with D possibly TRBD2 on 6 matching bases. In germline, CDR1 is SGHTA, CDR2 FQGNSA. This CDR3 spans 16 amino acids. The germline V and J ends were trimmed by 0 bases and 0 bases, with 12 bases remaining between them. CDR3 nucleotides: TGTGCCAGCAGCTTAGCGGCTAGCGCTCACTCCTACGAGCAGTACTTC. Its protein product is CASSLAASAHSYEQYF.

The rearrangement joins TRBV4-1 to TRBJ2-5; 9 positions match TRBD2. Germline CDR1 and CDR2: MGHRA and YSYEKL. The V and J ends lost 2 bases and 2 bases, in that order; junction bases with no gene match: 3. This CDR3 has 15 residues. In nucleotides, the CDR3 is TGCGCCAGCAGCCAAAAAGGACTAGCGCAAGAGACCCAGTACTTC. Protein: CASSQKGLAQETQYF.

This chain joins TRBV18 and TRBJ1-5, with D maybe TRBD1 (6 bases). CDR3 length: 15 residues. Germline V gene data show CDR1 as KGHSH and CDR2 as LQKENI. Between the trimmed V and J ends, which lost 1 base and 0 bases, there was a span of 7 bases. The CDR3 DNA reads as TGTGCCAGCTCACCACGACAGGTTAGCAATCAGCCCCAGCATTTT. This translates into CASSPRQVSNQPQHF.

This clone was detected once. Other nucleotide sequences from this sample produce the same CDR3. This chain connects TRBV18 to TRBJ2-7; 9 positions agree with TRBD2. Germline lookup yields CDR1 KGHSH and CDR2 LQKENI. Trimming at V came to 3 bases and at J to 1 base, leaving 1 base not matched to a gene. The CDR3 is made up of 14 amino acids. This CDR3 is CASSPREGSYEQYF. The CDR3 nucleotides read TGTGCCAGCTCACCGCGGGAGGGATCCTACGAGCAGTACTTC. The complete variable domain, with remaining parts taken from reference TRBV18 and TRBJ2-7, reads NAGVMQNPRHLVRRRGQEARLRCSPMKGHSHVYWYRQLPEEGLKFMVYLQKENIIDESGMPKERFSAEFPKEGPSILRIQQVVRGDSAAYFCASSPREGSYEQYFGPGTRLTVT.

The chain links TRBV7-9 to TRBJ1-2; possible D gene TRBD1, 6 bases. CDR3 size: 15 residues. The germline V gene encodes CDR1 SEHNR and CDR2 FQNEAQ (reference sequence). V was pared by 3 bases and J by 3 bases, with 14 bases between. In nucleotides, the CDR3 is TGTGCCAGCAGCTTGGGCGGGGGCGATGACTATGGCTACACCTTC. Translation gives CASSLGGGDDYGYTF.

V usage is TRBV5-4 and J usage is TRBJ1-4; D call uncertain. CDR1 is SGHNT, CDR2 YYREEE, per germline (reference sequence). The V end was cut by 4 bases, the J end by 7 bases, with 17 bases between. CDR3 length: 15 residues. The CDR3 here is CASSPGREAGEKLFF. The DNA of the CDR3 is TGTGCCAGCAGCCCTGGACGGGAGGCGGGTGAAAAACTGTTTTTT. Combining the CDR3 with reference TRBV5-4 and TRBJ1-4 gives the whole variable domain ETGVTQSPTHLIKTRGQQVTLRCSSQSGHNTVSWYQQALGQGPQFIFQYYREEENGRGNFPPRFSGLQFPNYSSELNVNALELDDSALYLCASSPGREAGEKLFFGSGTQLSVL.

V is TRBV6-5 and J is TRBJ1-6; D unclear. CDR3 size: 13 residues. In germline, CDR1 is MNHEY, CDR2 SVGAGI. Here the CDR3 DNA reads TGTGCTACAGAACCCATGGCTAATTCACCCCTCCACTTT. Its protein product is CATEPMANSPLHF.

V and J are TRBV5-6 and TRBJ2-2, with 13 positions matching TRBD2. This CDR3 comprises 17 residues. The germline gives CDR1 SGHDT, CDR2 YYEEEE. V shed 5 bases, J shed 4 bases, and the junction held 8 bases outside the gene matches. As DNA, the CDR3 is TGTGCCAGCAGTTCGACTAGCGGGAGGACTTTCACCGGGGAGCTGTTTTTT. Protein product: CASSSTSGRTFTGELFF.

This clone is a singleton in its sample. V usage is TRBV29-1 and J usage is TRBJ2-7; 8 bases are a match to TRBD2. This CDR3 comprises 11 residues. V lost 7 bases, J lost 9 bases, and 8 bases stayed unmatched. The germline V gene encodes CDR1 SQVTM and CDR2 ANQGSEA. CDR3 region: CSAKAGVGQYF. As DNA, the CDR3 is TGCAGCGCCAAAGCGGGGGTAGGGCAGTACTTC.